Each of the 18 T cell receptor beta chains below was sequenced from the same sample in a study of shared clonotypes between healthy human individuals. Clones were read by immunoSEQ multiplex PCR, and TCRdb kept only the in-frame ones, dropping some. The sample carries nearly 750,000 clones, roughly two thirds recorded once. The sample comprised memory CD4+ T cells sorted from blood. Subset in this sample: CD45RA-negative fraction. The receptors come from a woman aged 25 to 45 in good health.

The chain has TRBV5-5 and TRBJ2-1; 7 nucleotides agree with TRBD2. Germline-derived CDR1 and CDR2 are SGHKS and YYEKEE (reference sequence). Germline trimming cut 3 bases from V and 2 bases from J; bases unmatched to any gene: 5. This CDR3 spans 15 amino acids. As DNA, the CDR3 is TGTGCCAGCAGCTCCGGGACTAATCCCTACAATGAGCAGTTCTTC. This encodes CASSSGTNPYNEQFF.

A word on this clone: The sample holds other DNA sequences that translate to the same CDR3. CDR3 coding DNA: TGCGCCAGCAGGCTAGCGGGAGGAGAGACCCAGTACTTC. It codes for CASRLAGGETQYF. The chain recombines TRBV10-2 with TRBJ2-5; 11 nucleotides agree with TRBD2. V lost 6 bases and J lost 4; bases outside the gene matches: 1. The CDR3 extends over 13 amino acids. Germline V gene sequence: CDR1 WSHSY, CDR2 SAAADI.

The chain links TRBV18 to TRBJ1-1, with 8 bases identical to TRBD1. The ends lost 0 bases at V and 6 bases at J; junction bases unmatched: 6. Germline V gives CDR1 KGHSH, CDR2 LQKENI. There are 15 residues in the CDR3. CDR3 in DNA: TGTGCCAGCTCACCACCGAGCAGGGGGCTTGCTGAAGCTTTCTTT. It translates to CASSPPSRGLAEAFF.

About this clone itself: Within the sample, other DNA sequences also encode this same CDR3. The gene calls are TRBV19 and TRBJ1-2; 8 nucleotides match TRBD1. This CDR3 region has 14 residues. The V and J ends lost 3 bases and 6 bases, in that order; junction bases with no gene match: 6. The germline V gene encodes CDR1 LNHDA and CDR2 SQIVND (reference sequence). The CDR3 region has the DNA TGTGCCAGTAGTATTCCCGGACAGGGAGATGGCTACACCTTC. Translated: CASSIPGQGDGYTF.

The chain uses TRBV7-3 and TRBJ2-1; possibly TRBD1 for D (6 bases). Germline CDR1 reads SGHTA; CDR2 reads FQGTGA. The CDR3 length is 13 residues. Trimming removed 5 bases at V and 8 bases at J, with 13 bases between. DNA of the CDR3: TGTGCCAGCAGCCCACAGGGTTGGGATGAGCAGTTCTTC. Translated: CASSPQGWDEQFF.

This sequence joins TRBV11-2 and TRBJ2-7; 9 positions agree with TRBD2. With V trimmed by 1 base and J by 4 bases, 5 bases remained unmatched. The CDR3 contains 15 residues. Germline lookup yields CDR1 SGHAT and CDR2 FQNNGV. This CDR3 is CASSLGGAGGYEQYF. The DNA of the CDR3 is TGTGCCAGCAGCTTAGGTGGGGCGGGAGGGTACGAGCAGTACTTC.

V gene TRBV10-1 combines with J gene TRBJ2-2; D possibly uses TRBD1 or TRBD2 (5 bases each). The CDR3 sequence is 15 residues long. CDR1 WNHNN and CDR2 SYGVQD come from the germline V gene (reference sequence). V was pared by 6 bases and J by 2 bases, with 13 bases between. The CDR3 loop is CASREGQSNTGELFF. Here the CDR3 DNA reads TGCGCCAGCAGAGAGGGGCAGAGTAACACCGGGGAGCTGTTTTTT.

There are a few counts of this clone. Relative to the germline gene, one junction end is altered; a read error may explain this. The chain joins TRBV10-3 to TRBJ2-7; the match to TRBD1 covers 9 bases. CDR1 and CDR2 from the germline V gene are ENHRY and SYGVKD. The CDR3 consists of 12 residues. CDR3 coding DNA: TGTGCCGCGCAAGGGACAGGGAACAGGCCGGGCTTC. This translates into CAAQGTGNRPGF.

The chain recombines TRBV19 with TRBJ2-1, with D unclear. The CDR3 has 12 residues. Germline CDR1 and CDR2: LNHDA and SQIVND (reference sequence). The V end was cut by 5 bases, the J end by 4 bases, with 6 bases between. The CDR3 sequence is CASSGPYNEQFF. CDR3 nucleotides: TGTGCCAGTAGTGGCCCGTACAATGAGCAGTTCTTC. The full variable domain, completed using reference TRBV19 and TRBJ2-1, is DGGITQSPKYLFRKEGQNVTLSCEQNLNHDAMYWYRQDPGQGLRLIYYSQIVNDFQKGDIAEGYSVSREKKESFPLTVTSAQKNPTAFYLCASSGPYNEQFFGPGTRLTVL.

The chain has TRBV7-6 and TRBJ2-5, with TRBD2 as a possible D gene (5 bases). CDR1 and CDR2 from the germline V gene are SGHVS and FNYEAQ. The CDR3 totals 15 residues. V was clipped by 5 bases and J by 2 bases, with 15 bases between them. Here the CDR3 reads CASSDVGGGQETQYF. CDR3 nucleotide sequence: TGTGCCAGCAGCGATGTAGGTGGCGGGCAAGAGACCCAGTACTTC. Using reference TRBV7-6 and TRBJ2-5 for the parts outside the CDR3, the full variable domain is GAGVSQSPRYKVTKRGQDVALRCDPISGHVSLYWYRQALGQGPEFLTYFNYEAQQDKSGLPNDRFSAERPEGSISTLTIQRTEQRDSAMYRCASSDVGGGQETQYFGPGTRLLVL.

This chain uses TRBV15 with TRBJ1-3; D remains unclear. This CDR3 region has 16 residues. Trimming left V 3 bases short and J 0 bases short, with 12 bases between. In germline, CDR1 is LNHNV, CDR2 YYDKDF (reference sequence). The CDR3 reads CATSRGAARSGNTIYF. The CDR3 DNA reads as TGTGCCACCAGCAGGGGAGCAGCGCGCTCTGGAAACACCATATATTTT.

CDR3 nucleotide sequence: TGCGCCAGCAGCTTACGAAAAATGGGGGATGAGCAGTTCTTC. This codes for CASSLRKMGDEQFF. This chain links TRBV5-1 with TRBJ2-1; D tentatively reads TRBD1 or TRBD2 (5 bases each). CDR3 size: 14 residues. The ends were cut back, 2 bases at V and 8 bases at J, with 14 bases in the middle. Germline assignment: CDR1 SGHRS and CDR2 YFSETQ.

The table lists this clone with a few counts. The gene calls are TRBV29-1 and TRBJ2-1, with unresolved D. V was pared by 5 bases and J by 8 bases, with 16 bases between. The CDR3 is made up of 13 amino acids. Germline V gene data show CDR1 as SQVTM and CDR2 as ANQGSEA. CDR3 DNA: TGCAGCGTTCTATCGTCGTTTTCCCATGAGCAGTTCTTC. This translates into CSVLSSFSHEQFF.

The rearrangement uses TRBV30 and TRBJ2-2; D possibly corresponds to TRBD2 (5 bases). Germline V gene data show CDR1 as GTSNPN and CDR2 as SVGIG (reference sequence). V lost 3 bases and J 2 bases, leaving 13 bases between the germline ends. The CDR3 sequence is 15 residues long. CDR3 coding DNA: TGTGCCTGGAGGGACTCTAATTTCAACACCGGGGAGCTGTTTTTT. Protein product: CAWRDSNFNTGELFF.

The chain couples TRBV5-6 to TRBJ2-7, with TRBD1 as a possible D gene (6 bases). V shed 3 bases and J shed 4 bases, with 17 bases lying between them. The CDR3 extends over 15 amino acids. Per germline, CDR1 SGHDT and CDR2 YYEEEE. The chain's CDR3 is CASSSGSRGSYEQYF. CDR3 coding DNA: TGTGCCAGCAGCTCGGGGTCCAGGGGATCTTACGAGCAGTACTTC. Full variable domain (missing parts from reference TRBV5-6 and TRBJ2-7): DAGVTQSPTHLIKTRGQQVTLRCSPKSGHDTVSWYQQALGQGPQFIFQYYEEEERQRGNFPDRFSGHQFPNYSSELNVNALLLGDSALYLCASSSGSRGSYEQYFGPGTRLTVT.

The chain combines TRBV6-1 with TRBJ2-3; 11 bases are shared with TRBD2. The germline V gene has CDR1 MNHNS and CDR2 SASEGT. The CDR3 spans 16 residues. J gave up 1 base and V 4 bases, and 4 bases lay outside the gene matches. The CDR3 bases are TGTGCCAGCAGTGGACTGACTAGCGGGGGCACAGATACGCAGTATTTT. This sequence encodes CASSGLTSGGTDTQYF.

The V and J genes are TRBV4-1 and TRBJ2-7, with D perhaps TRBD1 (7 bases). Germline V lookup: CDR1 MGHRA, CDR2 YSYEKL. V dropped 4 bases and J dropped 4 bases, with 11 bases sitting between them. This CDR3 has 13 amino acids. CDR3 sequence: CASSPQGGYEQYF. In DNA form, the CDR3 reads TGCGCCAGCAGCCCTCAGGGGGGATACGAGCAGTACTTC.

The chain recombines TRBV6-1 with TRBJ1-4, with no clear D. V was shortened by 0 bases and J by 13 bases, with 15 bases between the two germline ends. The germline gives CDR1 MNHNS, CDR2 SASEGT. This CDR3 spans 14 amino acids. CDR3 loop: CASSEASIGLALFF. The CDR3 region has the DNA TGTGCCAGCAGTGAAGCGTCCATTGGACTAGCACTGTTTTTT.